This T cell receptor (beta chain) emerged from a study of cytomegalovirus exposure and HLA in healthy donors. The study ran its PCR with 60 Vbeta and 13 Jbeta primers. The assay was immunoSEQ multiplex PCR, and TCRdb's table has in-frame clones only and misses some. The table includes more than 95,000 clones, around 10% detected once. The sequence was obtained from a man aged 35 to 55 in good health and CMV-seropositive. Material: PBMCs.

The CDR3 sequence: CASRVTPDREPQHF. In nucleotides, the CDR3 is TGCGCCAGCAGAGTGACCCCCGACCGGGAGCCCCAGCATTTT. The chain combines TRBV5-1 with TRBJ1-5; D is uncertain. Trimming removed 5 bases from V and 8 bases from J, with 17 bases in between. The CDR3 has 14 amino acids. Germline CDR1 reads SGHRS; CDR2 reads YFSETQ.